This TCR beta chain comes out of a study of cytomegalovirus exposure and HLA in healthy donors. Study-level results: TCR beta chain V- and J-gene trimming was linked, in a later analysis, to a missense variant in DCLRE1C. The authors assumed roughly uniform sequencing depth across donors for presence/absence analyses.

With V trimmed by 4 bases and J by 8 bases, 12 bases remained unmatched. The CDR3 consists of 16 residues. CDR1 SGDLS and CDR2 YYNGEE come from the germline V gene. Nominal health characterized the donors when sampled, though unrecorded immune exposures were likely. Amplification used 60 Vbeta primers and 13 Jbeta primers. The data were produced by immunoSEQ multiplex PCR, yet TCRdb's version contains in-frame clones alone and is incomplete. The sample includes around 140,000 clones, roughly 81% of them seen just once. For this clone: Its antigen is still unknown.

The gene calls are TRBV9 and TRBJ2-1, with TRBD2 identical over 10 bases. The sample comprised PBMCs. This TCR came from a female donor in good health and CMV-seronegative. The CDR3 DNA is TGTGCCAGCAGCTCCCTAGCGGGAGTAAGTTTCGATGAGCAGTTCTTC. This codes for CASSSLAGVSFDEQFF. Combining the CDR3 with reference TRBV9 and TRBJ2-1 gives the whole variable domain DSGVTQTPKHLITATGQRVTLRCSPRSGDLSVYWYQQSLDQGLQFLIQYYNGEERAKGNILERFSAQQFPDLHSELNLSSLELGDSALYFCASSSLAGVSFDEQFFGPGTRLTVL.